The 24 T cell receptor beta chains below come from one sample, sequenced in a study of blood T cell repertoires in COVID-19. Clones were sequenced by immunoSEQ multiplex PCR, and TCRdb holds only the in-frame ones, with some missing. Among about 130,000 clones listed, roughly 72% were seen once. Material: peripheral blood. The receptor set was obtained from a man between 60 and 75 years old with acute or convalescent COVID-19.

The chain is built from TRBV18 and TRBJ1-1; D not certain. CDR3 length: 12 residues. Trimming cost V 5 bases and J 1 base, with 5 bases left between them. Germline loops: CDR1 KGHSH, CDR2 LQKENI. The CDR3 spells CASSSRNTEAFF. CDR3 in DNA: TGTGCCAGCTCATCGAGGAACACTGAAGCTTTCTTT. Using reference TRBV18 and TRBJ1-1 for the parts outside the CDR3, the full variable domain is NAGVMQNPRHLVRRRGQEARLRCSPMKGHSHVYWYRQLPEEGLKFMVYLQKENIIDESGMPKERFSAEFPKEGPSILRIQQVVRGDSAAYFCASSSRNTEAFFGQGTRLTVV.

This clone appeared a single time. CDR3 amino acids: CASSDFGFSQDEQYF. CDR3 coding DNA: TGTGCCAGCAGTGATTTTGGATTTTCCCAGGACGAGCAGTACTTC. The chain is built from TRBV6-1 and TRBJ2-7; D call uncertain. The CDR3 length is 15 residues. Trimming left V 3 bases short and J 5 bases short, with 17 bases between. Looked up from germline, CDR1 is MNHNS and CDR2 is SASEGT.

There are a few counts of this clone. CDR3 region: CASSEGGANSYEQYF. As DNA, the CDR3 is TGTGCCAGCAGTGAAGGCGGAGCAAACTCCTACGAGCAGTACTTC. The chain employs TRBV2 and TRBJ2-7; D is unresolved. Per the germline V gene, CDR1 is SNHLY and CDR2 is FYNNEI. The V end lost 1 base, the J end lost 0 bases, and 10 bases lay between the germline ends. This CDR3 is built from 15 residues.

This chain links TRBV3-1 (or the pseudogene TRBV3-2) with TRBJ2-3, with TRBD2 identical over 7 bases. There are 18 residues in the CDR3. In germline, CDR1 is LGHDT, CDR2 YNNKEL (reference sequence). With V trimmed by 4 bases and J by 6 bases, 19 bases remained unmatched. CDR3 loop: CASSRRRGGSGPGDTQYF. The CDR3 DNA reads TGTGCCAGCAGCCGCCGCCGAGGAGGTAGCGGGCCGGGGGATACGCAGTATTTT.

The rearrangement uses TRBV18 and TRBJ1-2, with D unclear. The length of the CDR3 is 13 residues. CDR1 and CDR2 (germline): KGHSH, LQKENI. The germline V and J ends were trimmed by 3 bases and 3 bases, with 8 bases remaining between them. The CDR3 DNA reads TGTGCCAGCTCACCTGACGGAGACTATGGCTACACCTTC. It encodes CASSPDGDYGYTF.

V gene TRBV6-4 combines with J gene TRBJ1-5; D is unclear. Between the trimmed V and J ends, which lost 2 bases and 0 bases, there was a span of 5 bases. Germline loops: CDR1 MRHNA, CDR2 SNTAGT. The CDR3 length is 14 residues. The CDR3 protein is CASSDHSSNQPQHF. CDR3 nucleotide sequence: TGTGCCAGCAGTGACCACTCTAGCAATCAGCCCCAGCATTTT.

The chain combines TRBV3-1 (or the pseudogene TRBV3-2) with TRBJ2-1; D may be TRBD2 (6 bases). The germline gives CDR1 LGHDT, CDR2 YNNKEL (reference sequence). Trimming shortened V by 1 base and J by 2 bases, and 9 bases separated the two germline ends. The length of the CDR3 is 15 residues. CDR3 loop: CASSQGSGPYNEQFF. In DNA, the CDR3 is TGTGCCAGCAGCCAAGGGAGCGGGCCCTACAATGAGCAGTTCTTC.

The V call is TRBV7-9, the J call TRBJ1-3, with a possible D match to TRBD1 (6 bases). The V end was cut by 2 bases, the J end by 6 bases, with 14 bases between. CDR1 is SEHNR and CDR2 is FQNEAQ in the germline V gene (reference sequence). CDR3 length: 15 amino acids. Here the CDR3 DNA reads TGTGCCAGCAGCTTAAGTACAGGGAACGTAAACACCATATATTTT. Encoded protein: CASSLSTGNVNTIYF.

The J gene is TRBJ1-2, the V gene TRBV19; 7 bases map to TRBD1. Germline lookup yields CDR1 LNHDA and CDR2 SQIVND (reference sequence). With 2 bases clipped from V and 10 bases from J, the junction kept 13 bases outside the gene matches. CDR3 length: 15 amino acids. The DNA for the CDR3 is TGTGCCAGTAGTATAATTTCGGGACAGAAGGCTAACTACACCTTC. This codes for CASSIISGQKANYTF.

This chain connects TRBV2 to TRBJ2-6, with D possibly TRBD1 on 5 matching bases. The germline V gene has CDR1 SNHLY and CDR2 FYNNEI. The CDR3 has 14 amino acids. V dropped 7 bases and J dropped 1 base, with 8 bases sitting between them. The CDR3: CASIRQSGANVLTF. CDR3 DNA sequence: TGTGCCAGCATTCGACAGTCTGGGGCCAACGTCCTGACTTTC.

This chain uses TRBV6-6 with TRBJ1-2, with D possibly being TRBD1 (5 bases). Trimming took 0 bases from V and 6 from J, leaving 11 bases between them. Germline loops: CDR1 MNHNY, CDR2 SVGAGI (reference sequence). The CDR3 runs to 14 residues. The CDR3 region has the DNA TGTGCCAGCAGTTACTCGACAGAAAGAAATGGCTACACCTTC. Amino acid sequence: CASSYSTERNGYTF.

This clone was seen a single time. This rearrangement joins TRBV19 to TRBJ1-1; 7 positions agree with TRBD1. The germline gives CDR1 LNHDA, CDR2 SQIVND (reference sequence). The CDR3 has 14 amino acids. Unmatched junction bases numbered 7, after V lost 5 bases and J lost 4 bases. CDR3 DNA sequence: TGTGCCAGTAGTTCACAGGGGTCGGGCACTGAAGCTTTCTTT. Protein product: CASSSQGSGTEAFF.

The genes are TRBV12-2 and TRBJ2-5; TRBD2, the table's D call, was not compared with the DNA. TRBV12-2 is assigned pseudogene status. The CDR3 is 21 residues long. CDR3 residues: CASRLDSGLALAGKGGETQYF. CDR3 DNA sequence: TGTGCAAGTCGCTTAGATTCAGGACTAGCGTTAGCCGGTAAAGGTGGGGAGACCCAGTACTTC.

As regards this clone: A read error may produce the germline difference seen at one junction end. The CDR3 region is CASSRTGNGRYLF. CDR3 DNA: TGTGCCAGCAGCCGGACAGGGAATGGGAGATACCTCTTC. The chain uses TRBV6-5 and TRBJ2-7; 8 bases are shared with TRBD1. Germline lookup yields CDR1 MNHEY and CDR2 SVGAGI. The CDR3 contains 13 residues.

The chain employs TRBV27 and TRBJ2-4, with TRBD2 matching over 13 bases. Germline lookup yields CDR1 MNHEY and CDR2 SMNVEV (reference sequence). The CDR3 runs 18 residues. V was clipped by 7 bases and J by 3 bases; unmatched bases: 12. The CDR3 spells CASTKSGTSGVVKNIQYF. CDR3 sequence (DNA): TGTGCCAGCACCAAATCCGGGACTAGCGGGGTGGTCAAAAACATTCAGTACTTC.

CDR3 DNA: TGTGCCACCAGTGATTCTAACCTGCCCCAGCATTTT. Translation gives CATSDSNLPQHF. The genes are TRBV24-1 and TRBJ1-5; no clear D. Germline CDR1 reads KGHDR; CDR2 reads SFDVKD. Trimming removed 2 bases at V and 9 bases at J, with 7 bases between. The CDR3 totals 12 residues.

The V and J genes are TRBV7-9 and TRBJ1-5, with 9 bases that match TRBD1. After removal of 5 bases from V and 5 bases from J, the junction contained 7 bases not matched to a gene. There are 15 residues in the CDR3. CDR1 is SEHNR and CDR2 is FQNEAQ in the germline V gene (reference sequence). The CDR3 DNA is TGTGCCAGCAGCCGTTCGACAGGGGGATATCAGCCCCAGCATTTT. Its protein is CASSRSTGGYQPQHF.

V is TRBV30 and J is TRBJ1-3, with unresolved D. The germline V and J ends were trimmed by 2 bases and 0 bases, with 11 bases remaining between them. Germline V CDR1 and CDR2: GTSNPN, SVGIG (reference sequence). CDR3 length: 15 residues. The CDR3 sequence: CAWSPISDSGNTIYF. CDR3 DNA: TGTGCCTGGAGTCCGATATCAGACTCTGGAAACACCATATATTTT.

The chain has TRBV18 and TRBJ2-2; tentative D call: TRBD1 (5 bases). The germline V and J ends were trimmed by 3 bases and 5 bases, with 13 bases remaining between them. There are 15 residues in the CDR3. Germline CDR1 is KGHSH and CDR2 is LQKENI. The CDR3 protein is CASSPGQASTGELFF. The DNA of the CDR3 is TGTGCCAGCTCACCGGGGCAGGCTTCAACCGGGGAGCTGTTTTTT.

This clone showed up just a few times. This chain uses TRBV7-9 with TRBJ2-2; 8 bases are shared with TRBD2. With 1 base clipped from V and 6 bases from J, the junction kept 7 bases outside the gene matches. Germline CDR1 SEHNR, CDR2 FQNEAQ (reference sequence). The CDR3 has 16 amino acids. CDR3 bases: TGTGCCAGCAGCTTAGTCGGGACTAGTAACCCCGGGGAGCTGTTTTTT. Its protein product is CASSLVGTSNPGELFF.

V usage is TRBV21-1 and J usage is TRBJ1-2; no check of the table's D call, TRBD1, against the DNA was made. TRBV21-1 is classified as a pseudogene. This CDR3 has 17 residues. The CDR3 coding sequence is TGTGCCAGCAGCAAATGGTTCAAGGGGACAGGGACCCAGGGCTACACCTTC. Protein sequence: CASSKWFKGTGTQGYTF.

V gene TRBV14 combines with J gene TRBJ2-2; D unresolved. V was cut by 2 bases and J by 4 bases, with 17 bases left in between. The CDR3 has 17 amino acids. Germline-derived CDR1 and CDR2 are SGHDN and FVKESK. The chain's CDR3 is CASSQYFATSPTGELFF. In nucleotides, the CDR3 is TGTGCCAGCAGCCAATACTTCGCGACATCGCCCACCGGGGAGCTGTTTTTT. Using reference TRBV14 and TRBJ2-2 for the parts outside the CDR3, the full variable domain is EAGVTQFPSHSVIEKGQTVTLRCDPISGHDNLYWYRRVMGKEIKFLLHFVKESKQDESGMPNNRFLAERTGGTYSTLKVQPAELEDSGVYFCASSQYFATSPTGELFFGEGSRLTVL.

V is TRBV11-2 and J is TRBJ1-2; D might be TRBD1 (6 bases). Looked up from germline, CDR1 is SGHAT and CDR2 is FQNNGV. The length of the CDR3 is 14 residues. The ends were cut back, 5 bases at V and 4 bases at J, with 14 bases in the middle. CDR3 loop: CASSQGGNRYGYTF. The CDR3 nucleotides read TGTGCCAGCAGCCAAGGGGGAAACCGCTATGGCTACACCTTC.

The chain couples TRBV18 to TRBJ2-3; D remains unclear. The CDR3 is 16 residues long. CDR1 is KGHSH, CDR2 LQKENI, per germline. Trimming left V 2 bases short and J 2 bases short, with 14 bases between. The CDR3 loop reads CASSPYPRTYTDTQYF. DNA of the CDR3: TGTGCCAGCTCACCATACCCCAGAACATACACAGATACGCAGTATTTT. Variable domain in full (rest from reference TRBV18 and TRBJ2-3): NAGVMQNPRHLVRRRGQEARLRCSPMKGHSHVYWYRQLPEEGLKFMVYLQKENIIDESGMPKERFSAEFPKEGPSILRIQQVVRGDSAAYFCASSPYPRTYTDTQYFGPGTRLTVL.